These 20 T cell receptor beta chains were all obtained from the same sample, sequenced in a study of cytomegalovirus exposure and HLA in healthy donors. The PCR had 60 Vbeta and 13 Jbeta primers. Assay used: immunoSEQ multiplex PCR; TCRdb lists only in-frame clones, some missing. The sample includes some 150,000 clones, 75% to 85% of them seen just once. What was sequenced was PBMCs. The receptors shown here come from a woman under 30 in good health and CMV-seropositive.

This chain links TRBV6-1 with TRBJ2-7; 7 positions match TRBD2. The J segment lost 3 bases and the V segment lost 3 bases, leaving 8 bases of the junction unmatched. The length of the CDR3 is 15 residues. Looked up from germline, CDR1 is MNHNS and CDR2 is SASEGT. The CDR3, as DNA: TGTGCCAGCAGTGACGAGGCGGGGGAGGGCTACGAGCAGTACTTC. Protein sequence: CASSDEAGEGYEQYF.

V is TRBV13 and J is TRBJ2-1; weak D call: TRBD2 (6 bases). With 1 base removed from V and 10 bases from J, the gap between germline ends came to 17 bases. Germline CDR1 PRHDT, CDR2 FYEKMQ (reference sequence). CDR3 length: 15 amino acids. CDR3 in amino acids: CASSLDPDFSGEQFF. CDR3 in DNA: TGTGCCAGCAGCTTAGACCCGGACTTTAGCGGAGAGCAGTTCTTC.

This clone was seen a single time. This chain connects TRBV2 to TRBJ2-7, with D unresolved. This CDR3 has 15 residues. Germline assignment: CDR1 SNHLY and CDR2 FYNNEI. Trimming stripped 7 bases from V and 9 bases from J, with 25 bases between. CDR3 amino acids: CASTRVDTREFLQYF. As DNA, the CDR3 is TGTGCCAGCACCAGAGTTGACACGCGCGAATTTTTGCAGTACTTC.

This rearrangement joins TRBV7-3 to TRBJ1-1; 8 nucleotides align to TRBD1. Germline CDR1 and CDR2: SGHTA and FQGTGA. The CDR3 loop spans 14 amino acids. The V segment lost 3 bases and the J segment 4 bases; nucleotides outside the gene matches: 4. CDR3 loop: CASSLTGDLTEAFF. DNA for the CDR3: TGTGCCAGCAGCTTGACAGGGGACCTCACTGAAGCTTTCTTT.

This CDR3 is CASKLYIGGETEAFF. The CDR3 DNA reads as TGTGCCAGCAAACTATACATCGGAGGAGAAACTGAAGCTTTCTTT. V gene TRBV6-1 combines with J gene TRBJ1-1; D is unresolved. V lost 7 bases and J lost 5, with 20 bases in between. The CDR3 runs 15 residues. The germline V gene has CDR1 MNHNS and CDR2 SASEGT.

The chain has TRBV6-6 and TRBJ2-7; D is perhaps TRBD1 (5 bases). The ends were cut back, 4 bases at V and 4 bases at J, with 8 bases in the middle. This CDR3 is 12 amino acids long. Germline assignment: CDR1 MNHNY and CDR2 SVGAGI (reference sequence). CDR3 sequence reads: CASSSTGYEQYF. The CDR3 DNA reads as TGTGCCAGCAGTTCAACAGGTTACGAGCAGTACTTC.

The chain combines TRBV5-1 with TRBJ1-1; D may be TRBD1 (5 bases). Trimming stripped 4 bases from V and 6 bases from J, with 22 bases between. This CDR3 is built from 16 residues. CDR1 SGHRS and CDR2 YFSETQ come from the germline V gene. The CDR3 nucleotides read TGCGCCAGCAGCCGGGGGGTCGCAGGGAGGGCGTCTGAAGCTTTCTTT. The encoded protein is CASSRGVAGRASEAFF.

The CDR3 sequence is CASSLGPVHNEKLFF. Here the CDR3 DNA reads TGTGCCAGCAGCTTGGGCCCAGTACATAATGAAAAACTGTTTTTT. This chain uses TRBV5-4 with TRBJ1-4; D unclear. The CDR3 length is 15 residues. Between the trimmed V and J ends, which lost 0 bases and 4 bases, there was a span of 10 bases. Germline-derived CDR1 and CDR2 are SGHNT and YYREEE (reference sequence).

The rearrangement uses TRBV15 and TRBJ1-2, with 7 positions matching TRBD1. After removal of 7 bases from V and 4 bases from J, the junction contained 9 bases not matched to a gene. Germline V gene data show CDR1 as LNHNV and CDR2 as YYDKDF (reference sequence). The CDR3 totals 14 residues. The CDR3 region is CATTVRQGRYGYTF. The CDR3 DNA reads as TGTGCCACCACCGTACGACAGGGCCGCTATGGCTACACCTTC.

The chain links TRBV7-2 to TRBJ2-7, with TRBD1 matching 9 bases. J was trimmed by 5 bases and V by 1 base; bases with no gene match: 3. In germline, CDR1 is SGHTA, CDR2 FQGNSA. This CDR3 spans 14 amino acids. This CDR3 reads CASSLDRGPHEQYF. As DNA, the CDR3 is TGTGCCAGCAGCTTAGACAGGGGGCCCCACGAGCAGTACTTC. Full variable domain (rest looked up from reference TRBV7-2 and TRBJ2-7): GAGVSQSPSNKVTEKGKDVELRCDPISGHTALYWYRQSLGQGLEFLIYFQGNSAPDKSGLPSDRFSAERTGGSVSTLTIQRTQQEDSAVYLCASSLDRGPHEQYFGPGTRLTVT.

V and J are TRBV18 and TRBJ1-2; 7 nucleotides agree with TRBD1. The CDR3 is made up of 17 amino acids. Trimming removed 4 bases from V and 6 bases from J; junction bases left unmatched: 17. Looked up from germline, CDR1 is KGHSH and CDR2 is LQKENI. CDR3: CASSQNLLPTGTDGYTF. CDR3 DNA sequence: TGTGCCAGCTCACAGAACCTATTACCGACAGGGACGGATGGCTACACCTTC.

This clone was seen just once. The J gene is TRBJ1-6, the V gene TRBV6-5; 7 positions agree with TRBD1. The CDR3 covers 15 residues. J lost 10 bases, V lost 4 bases, and 10 bases had no gene match. The V gene's germline CDR1 is MNHEY and CDR2 SVGAGI. The CDR3 here is CASSSFSRGQSPLHF. The CDR3 nucleotides read TGTGCCAGCAGTTCATTCTCAAGGGGGCAATCACCCCTCCACTTT.

This clone was counted once. J is TRBJ1-1 and V is TRBV28, with 8 bases aligning to TRBD1. Per the germline V gene, CDR1 is MDHEN and CDR2 is SYDVKM. Trimming cost V 5 bases and J 1 base; bases outside gene matches: 3. The CDR3 consists of 14 residues. DNA for the CDR3: TGTGCCAGCAGTAATGACAGGGGGAACACTGAAGCTTTCTTT. Amino acid sequence: CASSNDRGNTEAFF.

The chain combines TRBV5-4 with TRBJ2-5; TRBD2 agrees at 8 bases. The V gene end was trimmed by 1 base and the J gene end by 8 bases; junction bases not matched to a gene: 7. The CDR3 is 14 amino acids. The germline V gene has CDR1 SGHNT and CDR2 YYREEE (reference sequence). This CDR3 is CASSLSGTRDTQYF. The CDR3 bases are TGTGCCAGCAGCTTGTCTGGGACTAGAGATACCCAGTACTTC.

The chain recombines TRBV19 with TRBJ2-2; 8 bases match TRBD1. Germline CDR1 and CDR2: LNHDA and SQIVND (reference sequence). The junction had 11 bases not matched to a gene; V was cut back by 5 bases and J by 3 bases. This CDR3 spans 17 amino acids. CDR3 region: CASSALLGQGDTGELFF. CDR3 DNA: TGTGCCAGTAGTGCCCTGCTCGGACAGGGTGACACCGGGGAGCTGTTTTTT.

In its sample, this clone was seen a few times. The chain carries TRBV4-1 and TRBJ1-1; tentatively, D is TRBD1 (6 bases). From germline, CDR1 is MGHRA and CDR2 YSYEKL. Trimming cost V 4 bases and J 0 bases, with 9 bases left between them. CDR3 length equals 14 residues. The CDR3 here is CASSLRGMNTEAFF. CDR3 sequence (DNA): TGCGCCAGCAGCCTCAGGGGCATGAACACTGAAGCTTTCTTT.

The chain recombines TRBV7-9 with TRBJ2-1, with a weak D call TRBD2 (7 bases). CDR1 SEHNR and CDR2 FQNEAQ come from the germline V gene (reference sequence). This CDR3 has 17 residues. Trimming stripped 4 bases from V and 0 bases from J, with 16 bases between. In DNA form, the CDR3 reads TGTGCCAGCAGCTATCGCTCGGGGGGCTTCTCCTACAATGAGCAGTTCTTC. Its translation: CASSYRSGGFSYNEQFF.

The rearrangement joins TRBV15 to TRBJ2-2; the match to TRBD1 covers 7 bases. Per the germline V gene, CDR1 is LNHNV and CDR2 is YYDKDF (reference sequence). There are 15 residues in the CDR3. The J segment lost 5 bases and the V segment lost 3 bases, leaving 6 bases of the junction unmatched. The CDR3 here is CATSRTPRGTGELFF. CDR3 bases: TGTGCCACCAGCAGGACCCCCAGGGGGACCGGGGAGCTGTTTTTT.

This clone appeared a few times. This rearrangement joins TRBV6-1 to TRBJ1-6; the D is unclear. The CDR3 runs 14 residues. V dropped 4 bases and J dropped 7 bases, with 11 bases sitting between them. Germline V gives CDR1 MNHNS, CDR2 SASEGT. CDR3 sequence (DNA): TGTGCCAGCAGTGGGACTGTGGACAATTCACCCCTCCACTTT. Residues: CASSGTVDNSPLHF.

The rearrangement joins TRBV27 to TRBJ2-3; 7 positions agree with TRBD2. This CDR3 has 16 amino acids. With 4 bases clipped from V and 7 bases from J, the junction kept 14 bases outside the gene matches. Germline assignment: CDR1 MNHEY and CDR2 SMNVEV (reference sequence). CDR3 region: CASSSPLRLASNTQYF. Here the CDR3 DNA reads TGTGCCAGCAGTTCCCCTCTACGACTAGCCAGTAATACGCAGTATTTT.